Below, 2 T cell receptor beta chains from the same sample are listed, as sequenced in a study of T cell responses to AZD1222 COVID-19 vaccine. Libraries were prepared by immunoSEQ multiplex PCR; TCRdb keeps only in-frame clonotypes and omits some of them. Of 100,000 to 150,000 clones listed, about 89% are singletons. The source material was peripheral blood, sampled on day 0 of AZD1222 vaccination. All receptors come from an adult in good health.

V usage is TRBV19 and J usage is TRBJ1-1, with D hard to call. V lost 4 bases and J lost 4, with 13 bases in between. The CDR3 extends over 14 amino acids. Germline-derived CDR1 and CDR2 are LNHDA and SQIVND (reference sequence). The CDR3, as DNA: TGTGCCAGTAGTAATAGAGCGACGAGCACTGAAGCTTTCTTT. It specifies CASSNRATSTEAFF. Complete variable domain (other parts from reference TRBV19 and TRBJ1-1): DGGITQSPKYLFRKEGQNVTLSCEQNLNHDAMYWYRQDPGQGLRLIYYSQIVNDFQKGDIAEGYSVSREKKESFPLTVTSAQKNPTAFYLCASSNRATSTEAFFGQGTRLTVV.

The V and J genes are TRBV28 and TRBJ2-1; 7 bases fit TRBD1. The CDR3 loop spans 15 amino acids. With 3 bases clipped from V and 5 bases from J, the junction kept 7 bases outside the gene matches. Per germline, CDR1 MDHEN and CDR2 SYDVKM. The CDR3 region has the DNA TGTGCCAGCAGTTTCGGTACAGGGGCCCACAATGAGCAGTTCTTC. Translated, it gives CASSFGTGAHNEQFF.